This T cell receptor (beta chain) was sequenced during a study of CD8+CD57+ T cells in acquired aplastic anemia. This clonotype was picked up one time. Trimming took 8 bases from V and 2 from J; bases not matched to a gene: 7. The CDR3 has 14 amino acids. The template for TCR beta VDJ and CDR3 sequence profiling was genomic DNA. TCRdb passed the reads through MiXCR, listing each CDR3 protein once. The sample lists 400,000 to 600,000 distinct CDR3 sequences; roughly 34% were seen once. Sequencing was done on patients that had shown CD8+CD57+ cell expansion by flow cytometry. The sequence was collected from a human donor with aplastic anemia. The sequencing sample was made of sorted CD4+, CD8+, or CD8+CD57+ T cells (not recorded which) from PBMCs. V and J are TRBV12-3 or TRBV12-4 and TRBJ2-7; 9 positions match TRBD1. The CDR3 DNA follows: TGTGCCAGCGCCAAGACAGGGGGGACCTACGAGCAGTACTTC. Translation gives CASAKTGGTYEQYF.